The clone carrying this T cell receptor (beta chain) is medium-sized (0.01 to 0.1%). Its antigen is unknown. The record originates from a study of Graves' ophthalmopathy and Graves' hyperthyroidism. Study-wide results and limits: Blood contained most expanded thyroid clonotypes exceeding 0.001 frequency. Researchers report that a 13-signature model separated ophthalmopathy from stable hyperthyroidism, posting 87.88% sensitivity and roughly 80% specificity.

The hyperthyroidism patients had a new diagnosis of under 2 months' duration and were aged 18 to 65. The trim removed 6 bases at V and 2 bases at J, leaving 5 bases unmatched. This CDR3 has 15 amino acids. CDR1 is WSHSY, CDR2 SAAADI, per germline. Amplification targeted the TCR beta CDR3 regions, with RNA transcripts as the source material. Second-round multiplex PCR came after a first-round RT-PCR that employed HTBI primers. MiXCR, applied by TCRdb to the multiplex PCR reads, yields one record per CDR3 protein. The sample contains around 26,000 distinct CDR3 sequences, 48% of which appear only once. The chain uses TRBV10-2 and TRBJ2-1; 9 positions agree with TRBD1. The sequence was collected from an adult woman with stable Graves' hyperthyroidism. The sample consisted of peripheral blood. The CDR3, as DNA: TGCGCCAGCAGACCGGGACAGGGCCCCTACAATGAGCAGTTCTTC. This gives the protein CASRPGQGPYNEQFF.